The 14 T cell receptor beta chains in this list originate from one sample, sequenced in a study of beta chain features in type 1 diabetes (dated by TCRdb to about 2018). The antigens of these receptors remain unknown. The library was generated by the immunoSEQ multiplex PCR assay. The High Capacity cDNA Reverse Transcription Kit was used to reverse transcribe all of the isolated RNA, meaning that expressed TCRB transcripts were what got sequenced. As stored in TCRdb, this immuneACCESS dataset retains in-frame rearrangements with V and J assigned. A fraction of the clones does not appear; measured against another copy, unresolved V genes explain less than half of the discrepancy, and the remainder lacks a known reason. In this sample the table shows about 150,000 clones, 7% to 9.5% of which occur a single time. The ten largest clones capture around 0.64% of the sample. What the work shows at the level of the full study, not this receptor alone: In all four CD4+ subsets, TCRB CDR3 length was moderately but significantly shorter in type 1 diabetes patients.

The sequenced material came from central memory CD4+ T cells from blood. Every receptor here comes from a woman aged 30 to 39 with type 1 diabetes.

J is TRBJ1-1 and V is TRBV9; the D gene is possibly TRBD1 (5 bases). V gave up 2 bases and J gave up 4 bases, with 9 bases separating them. The CDR3 is 13 amino acids. Germline V lookup: CDR1 SGDLS, CDR2 YYNGEE. Written as DNA, the CDR3 is TGTGCCAGCAGCGTGCAGGGTGCCACTGAAGCTTTCTTT. It yields the protein CASSVQGATEAFF.

This clone was observed many times. V and J are TRBV6-6 and TRBJ2-5; D possibly corresponds to TRBD2 (5 bases). Germline-derived CDR1 and CDR2 are MNHNY and SVGAGI (reference sequence). Trimming left V 8 bases short and J 4 bases short, with 11 bases between. The CDR3 sequence is 12 residues long. The CDR3 nucleotides read TGTGCCAGCCGGGATGCGATAGAGACCCAGTACTTC. Translation: CASRDAIETQYF.

The chain combines TRBV18 with TRBJ2-5, with D perhaps matching TRBD2 (5 bases). Per the germline V gene, CDR1 is KGHSH and CDR2 is LQKENI. The CDR3 runs to 15 residues. V was clipped by 2 bases and J by 1 base, with 11 bases between them. The CDR3 DNA sequence: TGTGCCAGCTCACCAGCCCTAGCTAGCCAAGAGACCCAGTACTTC. This sequence encodes CASSPALASQETQYF.

J is TRBJ2-1 and V is TRBV27, with D maybe TRBD2 (5 bases). The V end lost 4 bases, the J end lost 10 bases, and 14 bases lay between the germline ends. The CDR3 loop spans 13 amino acids. Germline-derived CDR1 and CDR2 are MNHEY and SMNVEV (reference sequence). CDR3 amino acids: CASSYHTGGEQFF. The DNA for the CDR3 is TGTGCCAGCAGTTACCATACCGGAGGCGAGCAGTTCTTC.

There are a few counts of this clone. The chain has TRBV27 and TRBJ2-2, with TRBD1 matching over 9 bases. J gave up 3 bases and V 3 bases, and 8 bases lay outside the gene matches. The CDR3 is 17 residues long. The germline V gene has CDR1 MNHEY and CDR2 SMNVEV (reference sequence). CDR3 nucleotide sequence: TGTGCCAGCAGTTTCAATCCGGGACAGGGTTACACCGGGGAGCTGTTTTTT. It is translated as CASSFNPGQGYTGELFF.

The genes are TRBV18 and TRBJ1-1; D not resolved. Germline CDR1 and CDR2: KGHSH and LQKENI. V was trimmed by 1 base and J by 1 base, leaving 10 bases between them. This CDR3 contains 15 residues. The CDR3 DNA reads as TGTGCCAGCTCACCACGTAGAGATCAGAACACTGAAGCTTTCTTT. Its translation: CASSPRRDQNTEAFF.

This clone turned up a few times. V and J are TRBV6-5 and TRBJ1-1; the match to TRBD1 covers 7 bases. This CDR3 contains 15 residues. Trimming removed 10 bases from V and 4 bases from J; junction bases left unmatched: 15. The V gene's germline CDR1 is MNHEY and CDR2 SVGAGI. The CDR3: CATSTGSGLSTEAFF. CDR3 in DNA: TGTGCCACCTCGACAGGGTCTGGCTTGAGCACTGAAGCTTTCTTT.

The chain has TRBV4-1 and TRBJ2-1; TRBD2 matches 9 bases. The V segment lost 4 bases and the J segment 7 bases; nucleotides outside the gene matches: 11. Germline lookup yields CDR1 MGHRA and CDR2 YSYEKL. This CDR3 spans 16 amino acids. The DNA of the CDR3 is TGCGCCAGCAGCCCGACCGGACTAGCGAGAGGGAATGAGCAGTTCTTC. It specifies CASSPTGLARGNEQFF.

The V and J genes are TRBV14 and TRBJ1-4; 9 bases are a match to TRBD1. J gave up 8 bases and V 0 bases, and 4 bases lay outside the gene matches. Germline assignment: CDR1 SGHDN and CDR2 FVKESK. This CDR3 contains 15 residues. The CDR3 sequence is CASSQEQGAGEKLFF. The CDR3 DNA is TGTGCCAGCAGCCAAGAACAGGGGGCGGGAGAAAAACTGTTTTTT.

This sequence joins TRBV18 and TRBJ1-5, with 7 bases lining up with TRBD1. This CDR3 spans 13 amino acids. Germline assignment: CDR1 KGHSH and CDR2 LQKENI. The V segment lost 5 bases and the J segment 6 bases; nucleotides outside the gene matches: 4. CDR3 sequence reads: CASSADRAQPQHF. DNA for the CDR3: TGTGCCAGCTCAGCAGACAGGGCTCAGCCCCAGCATTTT.

The rearrangement uses TRBV23-1 and TRBJ1-5; D perhaps matches TRBD1 (5 bases). TRBV23-1 is flagged as an ORF with uncertain function. Trimming removed 4 bases at V and 3 bases at J, with 13 bases between. The length of the CDR3 is 15 residues. CDR3 loop: CASSPGGANNQPQHF. CDR3 sequence (DNA): TGCGCCAGCAGTCCGGGGGGTGCGAACAATCAGCCCCAGCATTTT.

The J gene is TRBJ1-2, the V gene TRBV9; TRBD1 matches 11 bases. The germline V gene encodes CDR1 SGDLS and CDR2 YYNGEE. This CDR3 is built from 15 residues. J was trimmed by 6 bases and V by 0 bases; bases with no gene match: 4. The CDR3 DNA follows: TGTGCCAGCAGCGTAGCTGGACAGGGGGCAGATGGCTACACCTTC. It encodes CASSVAGQGADGYTF.

The chain carries TRBV28 and TRBJ2-1, with 8 positions matching TRBD2. J lost 4 bases, V lost 3 bases, and 8 bases had no gene match. Germline CDR1 reads MDHEN; CDR2 reads SYDVKM. This CDR3 spans 16 amino acids. Here the CDR3 reads CASSFYSGTNYNEQFF. The CDR3 DNA sequence: TGTGCCAGCAGTTTCTATAGCGGGACGAATTACAATGAGCAGTTCTTC.

As regards this clone: At one end, the junction sequence differs from germline, possibly due to a read error. The J gene is TRBJ1-2, the V gene TRBV7-2; D uncertain. Germline values: CDR1 SGHTA, CDR2 FQGNSA. The CDR3 loop spans 14 amino acids. The CDR3 here is CASSQGPGNYGYTF. Written as DNA, the CDR3 is TGCGCCAGCAGCCAAGGTCCGGGAAACTATGGCTACACCTTC.